These 6 T cell receptor beta chains came from one sample sequenced in a study of shared clonotypes between healthy human individuals. The assay was immunoSEQ multiplex PCR, and TCRdb's table has in-frame clones only and misses some. This table holds under 1 million clones, roughly 96% found once. Naive-designated CD8 cells lacked CD45RO, were positively enriched for CCR7, and omitted terminally differentiated effector memory CD45RA+ cells. Sequenced: naive CD8+ T cells sorted from blood. These receptors all come from a man in his thirties or forties in good health.

In this sample, this clone turned up once. The V gene is TRBV20-1, the J gene TRBJ2-3; perhaps TRBD2 as D (5 bases). The V and J ends lost 6 bases and 6 bases respectively, with 10 bases between them. The CDR3 loop spans 11 amino acids. Germline V gene data show CDR1 as DFQATT and CDR2 as SNEGSKA (reference sequence). This CDR3 is CSARGRDTQYF. DNA of the CDR3: TGCAGTGCCCGCGGGCGGGATACGCAGTATTTT.

The chain employs TRBV28 and TRBJ2-5; 11 nucleotides match TRBD2. V trimming: 4 bases; J trimming: 3 bases; junction bases outside the gene matches: 1. The germline V gene has CDR1 MDHEN and CDR2 SYDVKM. The CDR3 runs to 14 residues. The CDR3 nucleotides are TGTGCCAGCAGTTGGGGACTAGCGGAAGAGACCCAGTACTTC. It specifies CASSWGLAEETQYF.

The J gene is TRBJ2-1, the V gene TRBV27, with D tentatively TRBD2 (6 bases). Deletions cut 3 bases from V and 4 bases from J, with 13 bases between. From germline, CDR1 is MNHEY and CDR2 SMNVEV (reference sequence). The CDR3 has 15 amino acids. The CDR3: CASSFDASDYNEQFF. The CDR3 coding sequence is TGTGCCAGCAGTTTTGACGCTAGCGATTACAATGAGCAGTTCTTC.

The chain joins TRBV4-3 to TRBJ2-4; 8 nucleotides match TRBD2. V lost 0 bases and J lost 5; bases outside the gene matches: 9. Looked up from germline, CDR1 is LGHNA and CDR2 is YSLEER. This CDR3 has 17 amino acids. This CDR3 reads CASSQEPPGGVQNIQYF. CDR3 DNA: TGCGCCAGCAGCCAAGAACCCCCCGGGGGGGTCCAAAACATTCAGTACTTC.

The chain joins TRBV19 to TRBJ2-1; D unclear. Germline V gene data show CDR1 as LNHDA and CDR2 as SQIVND (reference sequence). V was trimmed by 3 bases and J by 4 bases, leaving 10 bases between them. The CDR3 has 14 residues. DNA for the CDR3: TGTGCCAGTAGTATGGCCGGGCAGTACAATGAGCAGTTCTTC. Residues: CASSMAGQYNEQFF.

This chain uses TRBV29-1 with TRBJ2-1; TRBD1 or TRBD2 may be the D gene (5 bases each). Germline lookup yields CDR1 SQVTM and CDR2 ANQGSEA. V was clipped by 6 bases and J by 12 bases, with 9 bases between them. The CDR3 totals 9 residues. The DNA of the CDR3 is TGCAGCGTCGGTGGGGGGCAGTTCTTC. It codes for CSVGGGQFF.